This T cell receptor (beta chain) was sequenced in a study of breast tumors, draining lymph nodes, adjacent tissues. Trimming cost V 1 base and J 3 bases, with 7 bases left between them. Germline CDR1 SEHNR, CDR2 FQNEAQ (reference sequence). This CDR3 has 14 residues. MiXCR, run by TCRdb on the multiplex PCR reads, gives a single entry per CDR3 protein. This sample has about 89,000 distinct CDR3 sequences; over 25% occur once, and the top ten carry 8.1%. This clonotype was detected ten times or more. Axillary draining lymph nodes of breast cancer patients supplied the node samples. J is TRBJ1-5 and V is TRBV7-9; no clear D gene. The TCR originated in a female donor with breast cancer. Some clones in this sample may be carry-over from other donors' samples. The specimen was axillary lymph node tissue. The CDR3 loop reads CASSLDRYNQPQHF. The CDR3 coding sequence is TGTGCCAGCAGCTTAGATCGTTACAATCAGCCCCAGCATTTT.